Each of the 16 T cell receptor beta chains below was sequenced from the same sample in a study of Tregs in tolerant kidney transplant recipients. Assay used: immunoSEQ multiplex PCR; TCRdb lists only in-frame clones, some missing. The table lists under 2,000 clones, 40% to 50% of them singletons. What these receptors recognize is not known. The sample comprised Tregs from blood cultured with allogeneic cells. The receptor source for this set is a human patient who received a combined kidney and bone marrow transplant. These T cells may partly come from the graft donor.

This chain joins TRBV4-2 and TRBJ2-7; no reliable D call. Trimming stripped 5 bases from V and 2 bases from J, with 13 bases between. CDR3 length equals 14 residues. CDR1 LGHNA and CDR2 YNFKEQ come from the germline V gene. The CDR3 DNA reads TGTGCCAGCAGCACCCGGACCGATCCCTACGAGCAGTACTTC. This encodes CASSTRTDPYEQYF.

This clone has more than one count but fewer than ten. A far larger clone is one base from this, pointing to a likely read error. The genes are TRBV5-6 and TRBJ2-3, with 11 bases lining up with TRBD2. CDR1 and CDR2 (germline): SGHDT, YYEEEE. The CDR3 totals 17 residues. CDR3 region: CASSSYGLAGGTDTQFF. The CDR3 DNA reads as TGTGCCAGCAGCTCTTACGGACTAGCGGGCGGCACAGATACGCAGTTTTTT.

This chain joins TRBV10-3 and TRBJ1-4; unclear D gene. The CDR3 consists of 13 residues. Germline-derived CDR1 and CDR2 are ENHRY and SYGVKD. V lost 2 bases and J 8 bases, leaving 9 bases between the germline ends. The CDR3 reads CAISEHKGEKLFF. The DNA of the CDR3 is TGTGCCATCAGTGAGCACAAAGGGGAAAAACTGTTTTTT.

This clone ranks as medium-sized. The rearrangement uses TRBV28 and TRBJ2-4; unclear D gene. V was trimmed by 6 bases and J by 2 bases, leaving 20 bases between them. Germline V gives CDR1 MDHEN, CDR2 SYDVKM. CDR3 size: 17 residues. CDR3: CASRDWKGISSKNIQYF. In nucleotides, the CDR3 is TGTGCCAGCAGGGATTGGAAGGGTATCTCATCCAAAAACATTCAGTACTTC.

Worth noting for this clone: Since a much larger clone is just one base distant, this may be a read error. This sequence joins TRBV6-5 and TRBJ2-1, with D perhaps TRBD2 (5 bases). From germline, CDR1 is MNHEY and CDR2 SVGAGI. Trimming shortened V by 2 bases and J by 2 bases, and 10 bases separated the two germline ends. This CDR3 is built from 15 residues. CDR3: CASSYVGVAYNEQFF. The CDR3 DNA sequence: TGTGCCAGCAGTTACGTCGGGGTGGCCTACAATGAGCAGTTCTTC.

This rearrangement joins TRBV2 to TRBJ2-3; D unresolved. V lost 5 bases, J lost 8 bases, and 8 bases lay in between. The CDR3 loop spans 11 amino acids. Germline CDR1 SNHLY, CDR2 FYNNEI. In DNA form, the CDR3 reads TGTGCCAGCAGTTTAGTCGGTACGCAGTATTTT. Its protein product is CASSLVGTQYF.

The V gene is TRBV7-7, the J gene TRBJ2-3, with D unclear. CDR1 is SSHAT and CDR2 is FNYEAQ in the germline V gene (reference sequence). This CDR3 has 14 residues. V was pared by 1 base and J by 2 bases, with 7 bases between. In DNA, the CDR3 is TGTGCCAGCAGCTTAGGGTTTTCCACAGATACGCAGTATTTT. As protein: CASSLGFSTDTQYF.

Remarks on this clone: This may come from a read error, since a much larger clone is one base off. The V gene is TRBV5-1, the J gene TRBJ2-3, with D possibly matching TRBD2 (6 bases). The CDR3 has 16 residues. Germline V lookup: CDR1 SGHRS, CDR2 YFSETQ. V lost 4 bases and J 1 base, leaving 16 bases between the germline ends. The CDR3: CASSRELVQGTDTQYF. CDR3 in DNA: TGCGCCAGCAGCCGGGAGTTGGTTCAGGGCACAGATACGCAGTATTTT.

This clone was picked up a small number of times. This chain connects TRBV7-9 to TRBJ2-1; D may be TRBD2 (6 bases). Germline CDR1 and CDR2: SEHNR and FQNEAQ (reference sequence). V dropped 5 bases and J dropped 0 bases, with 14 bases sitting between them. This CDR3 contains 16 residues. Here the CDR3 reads CASSPPGRLSYNEQFF. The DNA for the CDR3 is TGTGCCAGCAGCCCCCCGGGGAGGCTCTCCTACAATGAGCAGTTCTTC.

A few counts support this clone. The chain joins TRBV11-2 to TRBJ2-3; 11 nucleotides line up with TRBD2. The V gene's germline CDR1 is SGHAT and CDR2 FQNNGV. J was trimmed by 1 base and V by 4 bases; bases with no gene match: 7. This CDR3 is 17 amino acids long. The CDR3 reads CASSSYGLAGGTDTQYF. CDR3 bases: TGTGCCAGCAGCTCTTACGGACTAGCGGGCGGCACAGATACGCAGTATTTT.

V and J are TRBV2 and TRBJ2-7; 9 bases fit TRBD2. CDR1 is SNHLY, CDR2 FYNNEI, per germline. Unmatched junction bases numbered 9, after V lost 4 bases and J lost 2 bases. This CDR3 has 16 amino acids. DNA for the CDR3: TGTGCCAGCAGTGGCTCGGCTAGCGGGGTAACCTACGAGCAGTACTTC. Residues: CASSGSASGVTYEQYF.

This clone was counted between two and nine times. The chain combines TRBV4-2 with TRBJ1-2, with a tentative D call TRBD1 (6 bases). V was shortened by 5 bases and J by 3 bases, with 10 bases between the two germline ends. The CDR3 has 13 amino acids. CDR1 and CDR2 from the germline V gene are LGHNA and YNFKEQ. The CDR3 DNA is TGTGCCAGCAGCTTATCAGGGGACTATGGCTACACCTTC. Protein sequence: CASSLSGDYGYTF.

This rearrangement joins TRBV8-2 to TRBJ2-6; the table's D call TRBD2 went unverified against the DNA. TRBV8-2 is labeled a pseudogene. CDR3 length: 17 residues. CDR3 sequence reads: CGIGDKITQSRANVLTF. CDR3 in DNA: TGTGGCATTGGAGATAAGATAACACAAAGTCGGGCCAACGTCCTGACTTTC.

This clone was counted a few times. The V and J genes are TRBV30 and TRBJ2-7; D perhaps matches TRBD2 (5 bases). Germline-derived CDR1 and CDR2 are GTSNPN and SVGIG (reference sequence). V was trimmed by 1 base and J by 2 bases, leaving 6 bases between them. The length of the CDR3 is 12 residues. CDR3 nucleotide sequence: TGTGCCTGGAGTGGGACTGCCTACGAGCAGTACTTC. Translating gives CAWSGTAYEQYF.

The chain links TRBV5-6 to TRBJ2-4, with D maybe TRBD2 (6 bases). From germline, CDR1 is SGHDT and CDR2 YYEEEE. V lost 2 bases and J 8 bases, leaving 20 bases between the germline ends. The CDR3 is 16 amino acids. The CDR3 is CASSLDGRAAGHIQYF. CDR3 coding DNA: TGTGCCAGCAGCTTAGATGGCCGGGCCGCGGGGCACATTCAGTACTTC. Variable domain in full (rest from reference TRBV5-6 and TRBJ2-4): DAGVTQSPTHLIKTRGQQVTLRCSPKSGHDTVSWYQQALGQGPQFIFQYYEEEERQRGNFPDRFSGHQFPNYSSELNVNALLLGDSALYLCASSLDGRAAGHIQYFGAGTRLSVL.

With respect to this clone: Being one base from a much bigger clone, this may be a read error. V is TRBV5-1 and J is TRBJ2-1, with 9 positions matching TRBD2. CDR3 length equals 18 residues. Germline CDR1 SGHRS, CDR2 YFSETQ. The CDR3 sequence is CATSWGGGAGISGHEQFF. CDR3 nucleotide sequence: TGCGCCACCAGCTGGGGCGGGGGGGCAGGTATTTCCGGACATGAGCAGTTCTTC.